This TCR beta chain was sequenced for a study of blood T cells in healthy people across ages. Study-wide points: Investigators treated diversity estimates from one million T cells as underestimates. Not knowing donor CMV status may have confounded expanded clonotype changes.

This clonotype has a single count. Antigen unknown. A second about 7 to 12 cycle PCR used barcoded and J-beta primers. Through a template-switch adaptor with 12 random nucleotides, each cDNA molecule received a tag. TCRdb independently ran MiXCR on the 5' RACE reads; one entry per CDR3 protein. The sample includes about 1,000,000 distinct CDR3 sequences, around 43% of them seen just once. This receptor was obtained from a woman aged 55-69 years in good health. Sequencing was carried out using blood.

The CDR3 DNA follows: TGTGCCAGTCACTCACAGGGGCAGGACTATGGCTACACCTTC. This translates into CASHSQGQDYGYTF. The chain combines TRBV3-1 with TRBJ1-2; 7 nucleotides line up with TRBD1. The length of the CDR3 is 14 residues. The V gene's germline CDR1 is LGHDT and CDR2 YNNKEL (reference sequence). V gave up 9 bases and J gave up 3 bases; unmatched junction bases: 10.